What follows are 5 T cell receptor beta chains derived from one specimen sequenced in a study of long-term antiretroviral therapy in people with HIV. The immunoSEQ assay was v3.0, run at survey level. Only in-frame clones appear in the TCRdb table, and some are missing; sequencing was by immunoSEQ multiplex PCR. This sample has more than 35,000 clones, with less than 90% found just once. The sequences come from unsorted PBMCs, collected just before starting antiretroviral therapy. The origin of the receptors is a woman aged 18-30 years with HIV.

The CDR3: CASSPDTQGDYGYTF. As DNA, the CDR3 is TGTGCCAGCAGCCCCGACACACAGGGCGACTATGGCTACACCTTC. The V gene is TRBV7-3, the J gene TRBJ1-2; possible D gene TRBD1, 6 bases. The V gene's germline CDR1 is SGHTA and CDR2 FQGTGA. There are 15 residues in the CDR3. The germline V and J ends were trimmed by 5 bases and 3 bases, with 16 bases remaining between them. Drawing the rest from reference TRBV7-3 and TRBJ1-2, the complete variable domain is GAGVSQTPSNKVTEKGKYVELRCDPISGHTALYWYRQSLGQGPEFLIYFQGTGAADDSGLPNDRFFAVRPEGSVSTLKIQRTERGDSAVYLCASSPDTQGDYGYTFGSGTRLTVV.

V gene TRBV28 combines with J gene TRBJ1-5; perhaps TRBD1 as D (6 bases). The CDR3 is 13 residues long. V lost 7 bases and J 7 bases, leaving 14 bases between the germline ends. Germline loops: CDR1 MDHEN, CDR2 SYDVKM. The DNA for the CDR3 is TGTGCCAGCAAGGTGGGGGCAGGGCAGCCCCAGCATTTT. Translation gives CASKVGAGQPQHF.

The chain uses TRBV9 and TRBJ2-6; 10 nucleotides match TRBD2. There are 21 residues in the CDR3. Germline CDR1 SGDLS, CDR2 YYNGEE. With V trimmed by 4 bases and J by 2 bases, 18 bases remained unmatched. The CDR3 is CASSSLGLAAARGAGANVLTF. DNA for the CDR3: TGTGCCAGCAGCTCTCTCGGACTAGCGGCCGCACGAGGCGCTGGGGCCAACGTCCTGACTTTC. The full variable domain, in which reference TRBV9 and TRBJ2-6 provide the parts outside the CDR3, is DSGVTQTPKHLITATGQRVTLRCSPRSGDLSVYWYQQSLDQGLQFLIQYYNGEERAKGNILERFSAQQFPDLHSELNLSSLELGDSALYFCASSSLGLAAARGAGANVLTFGAGSRLTVL.

This rearrangement joins TRBV9 to TRBJ1-2; D is unclear. This CDR3 has 14 residues. The V gene's germline CDR1 is SGDLS and CDR2 YYNGEE. Trimming took off 4 bases at V and 3 bases at J, with 13 bases between the two ends. CDR3 residues: CASSTLSGYYGYTF. For the CDR3, the DNA is TGTGCCAGCAGCACCCTTTCAGGCTACTATGGCTACACCTTC. Drawing the rest from reference TRBV9 and TRBJ1-2, the complete variable domain is DSGVTQTPKHLITATGQRVTLRCSPRSGDLSVYWYQQSLDQGLQFLIQYYNGEERAKGNILERFSAQQFPDLHSELNLSSLELGDSALYFCASSTLSGYYGYTFGSGTRLTVV.

The rearrangement uses TRBV9 and TRBJ2-3; D is unresolved. V was pared by 3 bases and J by 5 bases, with 4 bases between. Per germline, CDR1 SGDLS and CDR2 YYNGEE. This CDR3 region has 11 residues. The CDR3: CASSDGDTQYF. CDR3 DNA: TGTGCCAGCAGCGACGGAGATACGCAGTATTTT.